This TCR beta chain was recovered during a study of identifying expanded T cells in peripheral blood. Study-level results: About 1.2 clones differed between technical replicates, versus 16.4 and 19 over time.

Germline CDR1 reads SGHTA; CDR2 reads FQGTGA. V was clipped by 2 bases and J by 11 bases, with 12 bases between them. This CDR3 is 12 amino acids long. Notes on this clone: Its antigen is undetermined.

Generated by immunoSEQ multiplex PCR, the TCRdb table keeps only in-frame clones and is missing some. The table shows about 110,000 clones, with about 85% occurring only once. The sequence was collected from a person between 18 and 75 years old in good health. Sequencing input: blood. This rearrangement joins TRBV7-3 to TRBJ1-1, with a possible D match to TRBD1 (6 bases). The DNA for the CDR3 is TGTGCCAGCAGCTTAGGTCCAGGGGCTGCTTTCTTT. It is translated as CASSLGPGAAFF.